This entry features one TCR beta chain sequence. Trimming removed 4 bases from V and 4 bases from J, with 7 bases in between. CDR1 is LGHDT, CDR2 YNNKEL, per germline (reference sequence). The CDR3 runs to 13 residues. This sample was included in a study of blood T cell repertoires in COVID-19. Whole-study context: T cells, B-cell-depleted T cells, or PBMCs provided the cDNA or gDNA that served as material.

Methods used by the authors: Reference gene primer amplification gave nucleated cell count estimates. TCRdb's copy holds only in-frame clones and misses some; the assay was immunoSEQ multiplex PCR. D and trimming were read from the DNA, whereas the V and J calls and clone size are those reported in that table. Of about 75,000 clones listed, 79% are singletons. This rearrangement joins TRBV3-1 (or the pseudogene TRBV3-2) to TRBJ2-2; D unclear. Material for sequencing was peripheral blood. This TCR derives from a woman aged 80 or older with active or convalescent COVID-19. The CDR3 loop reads CASSPTGTGELFF. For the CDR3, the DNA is TGTGCCAGCAGCCCGACGGGCACCGGGGAGCTGTTTTTT.